This TCR beta chain was identified in a study of a mutant IDH1 vaccine in newly diagnosed glioma. Overall study: Patients underwent eight vaccinations, which took place in weeks 1, 3, 5, 7, 11, 15, 19 and 23. The treated group averaged approximately 42 years old and was around 62% male, about 40% female. Points from the study as a whole: No link was apparently found between pseudoprogression and changes in top peripheral T cell clonotypes. Immune responses induced by vaccination arose in 93.3% of the patients.

Some clones are missing from TCRdb's copy, which holds only in-frame ones; the method was immunoSEQ multiplex PCR. The sample shows about 50,000 clones, around 80% of them seen only once. Comment on this clone: The antigen remains unidentified. The germline gene is not matched at one end of the junction; a read error may be the cause.

Germline V CDR1 and CDR2: SNHLY, FYNNEI. The CDR3 totals 15 residues. Time point denoted: week 5, during vaccination. Every vaccination contained 300 ug of the mutant IDH1 20-mer peptide and was paired with topical imiquimod. Source: PBMCs, taken from a glioma patient whose treatment included an IDH1 peptide vaccine. This sequence was found in a man aged 50 or older with glioma. This chain connects TRBV2 to TRBJ1-2; no reliable D call. The CDR3 is CARSQKVVSDYGYTF. The CDR3 DNA is TGTGCCCGCAGCCAGAAGGTAGTATCCGACTATGGCTACACCTTC.